This TCR beta chain appears in the sequencing data of a study of CD8 T cells in ankylosing spondylitis. MiXCR, run by TCRdb on the 5' RACE reads, gives a single entry per CDR3 protein. Counted here are some 40,000 distinct CDR3 sequences, 10% occurring once; the ten biggest clones make up more than 15%. Trimming stripped 4 bases from V and 5 bases from J, with 12 bases between. The CDR3 sequence is 13 residues long. Germline assignment: CDR1 SNHLY and CDR2 FYNNEI. The receptor comes from a male donor with ankylosing spondylitis or in good health (not recorded which). The V call is TRBV2, the J call TRBJ2-7; maybe TRBD1 (5 bases). The sequenced sample consisted of blood, either unsorted or a sorted T cell fraction (not recorded which). The CDR3, as DNA: TGTGCCAGCAGTGGACAGATCTTCAACGAGCAGTACTTC. The encoded protein is CASSGQIFNEQYF.